This entry lists 32 T cell receptor beta chains sequenced from one sample in a study of shared clonotypes between healthy human individuals. TCRdb's table, derived via immunoSEQ multiplex PCR, lists solely in-frame clones and lacks some. In the table there are about 1.5 million clones, under 99% of which are singletons. The sample comprised naive CD4+ T cells sorted from blood. This sample's subset: CD45RA+ positively selected. The receptors originated from a young man in good health.

The V call is TRBV27, the J call TRBJ2-1; 9 bases agree with TRBD2. The trim removed 0 bases at V and 0 bases at J, leaving 12 bases unmatched. The V gene's germline CDR1 is MNHEY and CDR2 SMNVEV (reference sequence). This CDR3 contains 20 residues. DNA of the CDR3: TGTGCCAGCAGTTTATCGCCCCTACAAATAGCGGGAGCCTCCTACAATGAGCAGTTCTTC. Translation gives CASSLSPLQIAGASYNEQFF.

This chain connects TRBV27 to TRBJ2-1, with D perhaps given as TRBD1 or TRBD2 (6 bases each). The length of the CDR3 is 15 residues. Trimming took off 6 bases at V and 1 base at J, with 13 bases between the two ends. Germline CDR1 MNHEY, CDR2 SMNVEV (reference sequence). Here the CDR3 reads CASRGGGFSYNEQFF. The CDR3, as DNA: TGTGCCAGCAGAGGGGGAGGCTTTTCCTACAATGAGCAGTTCTTC.

The chain joins TRBV30 to TRBJ2-7, with TRBD2 matching over 14 bases. The germline V gene has CDR1 GTSNPN and CDR2 SVGIG (reference sequence). V lost 4 bases, J lost 3 bases, and 8 bases stayed unmatched. CDR3 length: 16 amino acids. The CDR3 loop reads CAWNPGLAGALYEQYF. In nucleotides, the CDR3 is TGTGCCTGGAATCCGGGACTAGCGGGAGCTCTCTACGAGCAGTACTTC.

This chain connects TRBV2 to TRBJ2-3; TRBD2 aligns across 10 bases. V was clipped by 6 bases and J by 3 bases; unmatched bases: 15. Germline CDR1 is SNHLY and CDR2 is FYNNEI. The CDR3 totals 18 residues. CDR3 DNA: TGTGCCAGCAGACGGCTAGCGGGAGACTTGAGTGGGACAGATACGCAGTATTTT. It specifies CASRRLAGDLSGTDTQYF.

This sequence joins TRBV9 and TRBJ1-1; D gene unclear. Deletions cut 0 bases from V and 0 bases from J, with 9 bases between. Germline V gene sequence: CDR1 SGDLS, CDR2 YYNGEE. The CDR3 covers 15 residues. CDR3 in amino acids: CASSVGSMLNTEAFF. The CDR3 bases are TGTGCCAGCAGCGTAGGGAGCATGTTGAACACTGAAGCTTTCTTT.

This clone has just one count. The chain couples TRBV29-1 to TRBJ2-7; 8 nucleotides match TRBD1. J lost 4 bases, V lost 6 bases, and 5 bases had no gene match. The germline V gene has CDR1 SQVTM and CDR2 ANQGSEA. The CDR3 contains 12 residues. The CDR3 coding sequence is TGCAGCGTAAGGACAGGGATTTACGAGCAGTACTTC. Translating gives CSVRTGIYEQYF.

Only one count was recorded for this clone. The chain couples TRBV18 to TRBJ2-1; TRBD2 matches at 7 bases. V shed 1 base, J shed 9 bases, and the junction held 15 bases outside the gene matches. This CDR3 has 17 amino acids. The germline gives CDR1 KGHSH, CDR2 LQKENI. The CDR3 bases are TGTGCCAGCTCACCACGGAGGTCGGGAGGTTTAGGCGGTGAGCAGTTCTTC. Translating gives CASSPRRSGGLGGEQFF.

V and J are TRBV18 and TRBJ2-3; TRBD1 might be the D (6 bases). The CDR3 runs 15 residues. Germline V gene sequence: CDR1 KGHSH, CDR2 LQKENI. V gave up 6 bases and J gave up 4 bases, with 17 bases separating them. The CDR3 DNA is TGTGCCAGCTCCCTGGGGGCGACAGTTGCAGATACGCAGTATTTT. Translating it yields CASSLGATVADTQYF.

Regarding this clone: This CDR3 is also generated by other DNA sequences in the sample. The chain employs TRBV7-3 and TRBJ2-7, with 8 bases identical to TRBD1. Germline V CDR1 and CDR2: SGHTA, FQGTGA. The J segment lost 3 bases and the V segment lost 4 bases, leaving 2 bases of the junction unmatched. The CDR3 loop spans 13 amino acids. CDR3 sequence (DNA): TGTGCCAGCAGCTCCGGGACAGGCTACGAGCAGTACTTC. This translates into CASSSGTGYEQYF. Full variable domain (remainder filled in from reference TRBV7-3 and TRBJ2-7): GAGVSQTPSNKVTEKGKYVELRCDPISGHTALYWYRQSLGQGPEFLIYFQGTGAADDSGLPNDRFFAVRPEGSVSTLKIQRTERGDSAVYLCASSSGTGYEQYFGPGTRLTVT.

This chain connects TRBV19 to TRBJ2-3, with D perhaps matching TRBD2 (6 bases). Trimming shortened V by 7 bases and J by 2 bases, and 16 bases separated the two germline ends. The germline gives CDR1 LNHDA, CDR2 SQIVND (reference sequence). This CDR3 has 15 residues. For the CDR3, the DNA is TGTGCCAGTACCATGCCAGCGGGCCCCACAGATACGCAGTATTTT. It codes for CASTMPAGPTDTQYF. Using reference TRBV19 and TRBJ2-3 for the parts outside the CDR3, the full variable domain is DGGITQSPKYLFRKEGQNVTLSCEQNLNHDAMYWYRQDPGQGLRLIYYSQIVNDFQKGDIAEGYSVSREKKESFPLTVTSAQKNPTAFYLCASTMPAGPTDTQYFGPGTRLTVL.

This sequence joins TRBV7-9 and TRBJ1-3; D not certain. CDR3 length equals 13 residues. Per the germline V gene, CDR1 is SEHNR and CDR2 is FQNEAQ (reference sequence). Trimming removed 5 bases at V and 4 bases at J, with 9 bases between. CDR3 in amino acids: CASSPAFGNTIYF. CDR3 bases: TGTGCCAGCAGCCCCGCCTTCGGAAACACCATATATTTT.

The chain combines TRBV28 with TRBJ1-1, with TRBD1 matching 8 bases. V shed 6 bases and J 4 bases; nucleotides not matched to a gene: 10. The CDR3 runs 15 residues. Germline assignment: CDR1 MDHEN and CDR2 SYDVKM. The CDR3 nucleotides read TGTGCCAGCAGATATCAGGGGGCGCGGGGCACTGAAGCTTTCTTT. Protein: CASRYQGARGTEAFF.

The CDR3 reads CASSLGLTFEDNEQFF. The CDR3 bases are TGTGCCAGCAGCCTAGGACTTACATTCGAGGACAATGAGCAGTTCTTC. The chain has TRBV7-9 and TRBJ2-1, with D possibly TRBD2 on 5 matching bases. CDR1 and CDR2 from the germline V gene are SEHNR and FQNEAQ (reference sequence). The ends were cut back, 5 bases at V and 5 bases at J, with 19 bases in the middle. This CDR3 comprises 16 residues.

The CDR3 here is CASSLGDGTGAYNEQFF. As DNA, the CDR3 is TGTGCCAGCAGCTTAGGGGATGGGACAGGGGCCTACAATGAGCAGTTCTTC. The chain uses TRBV7-9 and TRBJ2-1, with TRBD1 matching 10 bases. CDR3 length equals 17 residues. CDR1 and CDR2 from the germline V gene are SEHNR and FQNEAQ (reference sequence). Trimming cost V 1 base and J 2 bases; bases outside gene matches: 5.

The V gene is TRBV18, the J gene TRBJ2-1; 7 nucleotides agree with TRBD2. The V gene end was trimmed by 4 bases and the J gene end by 10 bases; junction bases not matched to a gene: 28. The CDR3 runs to 20 residues. Germline V gene data show CDR1 as KGHSH and CDR2 as LQKENI. CDR3 coding DNA: TGTGCCAGCTCACTGAAGCACTGGGTCTCTAGCGGAACGTCCGGGGGGGAGCAGTTCTTC. This translates into CASSLKHWVSSGTSGGEQFF. The full variable domain, its missing parts supplied by reference TRBV18 and TRBJ2-1, is NAGVMQNPRHLVRRRGQEARLRCSPMKGHSHVYWYRQLPEEGLKFMVYLQKENIIDESGMPKERFSAEFPKEGPSILRIQQVVRGDSAAYFCASSLKHWVSSGTSGGEQFFGPGTRLTVL.

The chain joins TRBV27 to TRBJ2-1, with 10 nucleotides matching TRBD2. This CDR3 is built from 15 residues. V lost 2 bases to trimming and J lost 7 bases; unmatched junction nucleotides: 5. The germline gives CDR1 MNHEY, CDR2 SMNVEV (reference sequence). CDR3: CASSLLAGAGNEQFF. CDR3 nucleotide sequence: TGTGCCAGCAGTTTACTAGCGGGAGCTGGTAATGAGCAGTTCTTC.

V is TRBV19 and J is TRBJ1-4; D call uncertain. Germline CDR1 LNHDA, CDR2 SQIVND (reference sequence). The CDR3 is made up of 15 amino acids. Trimming cost V 3 bases and J 8 bases, with 16 bases left between them. CDR3 in amino acids: CASSISPNPREKLFF. CDR3 coding DNA: TGTGCCAGTAGTATTTCTCCCAACCCGAGAGAAAAACTGTTTTTT. The whole variable domain, remainder taken from reference TRBV19 and TRBJ1-4, is DGGITQSPKYLFRKEGQNVTLSCEQNLNHDAMYWYRQDPGQGLRLIYYSQIVNDFQKGDIAEGYSVSREKKESFPLTVTSAQKNPTAFYLCASSISPNPREKLFFGSGTQLSVL.

V usage is TRBV13 and J usage is TRBJ2-1; D not certain. In germline, CDR1 is PRHDT, CDR2 FYEKMQ (reference sequence). V lost 5 bases and J lost 0, with 11 bases in between. The length of the CDR3 is 15 residues. CDR3 sequence reads: CASSGSLSSYNEQFF. In nucleotides, the CDR3 is TGTGCCAGCAGCGGAAGCCTCAGCTCCTACAATGAGCAGTTCTTC.

The CDR3 region has the DNA TGTGCCTGGAGTGTAGGACAGCAATCTGGAAACACCATATATTTT. It translates to CAWSVGQQSGNTIYF. The chain is built from TRBV30 and TRBJ1-3; possibly TRBD1 for D (6 bases). The germline V gene encodes CDR1 GTSNPN and CDR2 SVGIG (reference sequence). Trimming shortened V by 0 bases and J by 1 base, and 10 bases separated the two germline ends. The CDR3 extends over 15 amino acids.

The chain joins TRBV7-8 to TRBJ2-1, with D perhaps being TRBD1 or TRBD2 (6 bases each). CDR1 SGHVS and CDR2 FQNEAQ come from the germline V gene. The CDR3 is 16 amino acids. Trimming took off 5 bases at V and 1 base at J, with 15 bases between the two ends. CDR3 bases: TGTGCCAGCAGCAAACGTACAGGGAGGTCCTACAATGAGCAGTTCTTC. It is translated as CASSKRTGRSYNEQFF. Full variable domain (remainder filled in from reference TRBV7-8 and TRBJ2-1): GAGVSQSPRYKVAKRGQDVALRCDPISGHVSLFWYQQALGQGPEFLTYFQNEAQLDKSGLPSDRFFAERPEGSVSTLKIQRTQQEDSAVYLCASSKRTGRSYNEQFFGPGTRLTVL.

The chain uses TRBV30 and TRBJ1-2; no clear D gene. CDR1 and CDR2 from the germline V gene are GTSNPN and SVGIG (reference sequence). Trimming removed 6 bases at V and 6 bases at J, with 8 bases between. The CDR3 runs to 10 residues. CDR3 sequence reads: CACGEDGYTF. CDR3 bases: TGTGCCTGTGGGGAGGATGGCTACACCTTC.

In the case of this clone: This CDR3 is also generated by other DNA sequences in the sample. V usage is TRBV5-1 and J usage is TRBJ2-1; 15 nucleotides agree with TRBD2. Germline CDR1 SGHRS, CDR2 YFSETQ. The CDR3 has 15 amino acids. The V gene end was trimmed by 4 bases and the J gene end by 8 bases; junction bases not matched to a gene: 4. CDR3 residues: CASSHGLAGGDEQFF. The CDR3 DNA follows: TGCGCCAGCAGCCATGGACTAGCGGGAGGGGATGAGCAGTTCTTC.

The chain carries TRBV28 and TRBJ1-1; D gene uncertain. The CDR3 has 13 residues. V lost 2 bases and J 9 bases, leaving 13 bases between the germline ends. The germline CDR1 and CDR2 sequences are MDHEN and SYDVKM. This CDR3 is CASSLPTGFKAFF. The CDR3 nucleotides read TGTGCCAGCAGTTTACCAACCGGGTTCAAAGCTTTCTTT.

The chain uses TRBV19 and TRBJ2-1, with unresolved D. Looked up from germline, CDR1 is LNHDA and CDR2 is SQIVND (reference sequence). Deletions cut 4 bases from V and 0 bases from J, with 10 bases between. The CDR3 spans 15 residues. The CDR3: CASSSLKSSYNEQFF. The CDR3 DNA reads as TGTGCCAGTAGTAGCCTAAAGAGCTCCTACAATGAGCAGTTCTTC.

This clone appeared once. The DNA for the CDR3 is TGCGCCAGCAGCCGACGCGGACAGCAGTTCCAAGAGACCCAGTACTTC. This gives the protein CASSRRGQQFQETQYF. The chain combines TRBV5-1 with TRBJ2-5; TRBD1 might be the D (6 bases). The germline gives CDR1 SGHRS, CDR2 YFSETQ. V was cut by 4 bases and J by 1 base, with 17 bases left in between. The CDR3 totals 16 residues.

The genes are TRBV19 and TRBJ2-1; 8 bases line up with TRBD2. The germline V gene encodes CDR1 LNHDA and CDR2 SQIVND (reference sequence). Trimming took 4 bases from V and 3 from J; bases not matched to a gene: 2. This CDR3 region has 14 residues. In nucleotides, the CDR3 is TGTGCCAGTAGTAAGGGACTAGACTACAATGAGCAGTTCTTC. Its protein is CASSKGLDYNEQFF.

The chain combines TRBV4-1 with TRBJ1-2; 7 bases line up with TRBD1. J lost 5 bases, V lost 8 bases, and 8 bases had no gene match. CDR3 length equals 13 residues. Looked up from germline, CDR1 is MGHRA and CDR2 is YSYEKL. As DNA, the CDR3 is TGCGCCAGCCGCCCAGGGGGGCAATATGGCTACACCTTC. This sequence encodes CASRPGGQYGYTF.

This clone was recorded at least ten times. Other DNA sequences in the same sample also yield this CDR3. The rearrangement joins TRBV2 to TRBJ1-2, with D tentatively TRBD1 (6 bases). This CDR3 comprises 14 residues. Germline CDR1 and CDR2: SNHLY and FYNNEI. V was pared by 3 bases and J by 2 bases, with 10 bases between. CDR3 bases: TGTGCCAGCAGTGATCTGGGGGGCAACTATGGCTACACCTTC. Translated, it gives CASSDLGGNYGYTF.

This clone was detected only once. V gene TRBV6-5 combines with J gene TRBJ1-2, with D unresolved. The CDR3 covers 13 residues. Trimming shortened V by 6 bases and J by 4 bases, and 12 bases separated the two germline ends. Looked up from germline, CDR1 is MNHEY and CDR2 is SVGAGI. As DNA, the CDR3 is TGTGCCAGCAGCCCGCCATCGGGCTATGGCTACACCTTC. Translated, it gives CASSPPSGYGYTF.

This clone was seen a single time. This rearrangement joins TRBV5-1 to TRBJ2-7; TRBD1 aligns across 8 bases. V dropped 0 bases and J dropped 9; count of bases not matched to a gene: 14. The CDR3 runs 16 residues. The germline gives CDR1 SGHRS, CDR2 YFSETQ. CDR3 sequence (DNA): TGCGCCAGCAGCTTGGTTGGGACAGGAGGATATAGGGGGCAGTACTTC. Translation: CASSLVGTGGYRGQYF.

The CDR3 DNA reads as TGTGCCAGCAGCTCGGGCCCCCAGGGATCCTACGAGCAGTACTTC. This gives the protein CASSSGPQGSYEQYF. The rearrangement uses TRBV28 and TRBJ2-7; D perhaps matches TRBD1 (5 bases). V dropped 6 bases and J dropped 1 base, with 16 bases sitting between them. Germline V lookup: CDR1 MDHEN, CDR2 SYDVKM. This CDR3 has 15 residues.

The V gene is TRBV30, the J gene TRBJ2-1; 9 bases map to TRBD2. The CDR3 totals 15 residues. J lost 9 bases, V lost 3 bases, and 12 bases had no gene match. CDR1 GTSNPN and CDR2 SVGIG come from the germline V gene (reference sequence). CDR3 region: CAWRAAGGPPGEQFF. The CDR3 nucleotides are TGTGCCTGGAGGGCAGCGGGAGGCCCGCCGGGTGAGCAGTTCTTC.